A selection of T cell receptor beta chains follows, all from one sample in a study of Graves' ophthalmopathy and Graves' hyperthyroidism. MiXCR was run by TCRdb on the multiplex PCR reads, yielding one entry per CDR3 protein. The repertoire holds around 590,000 distinct CDR3 sequences, approximately 35% seen once, with around 4% in the top ten. What was sequenced was peripheral blood or thyroid tissue (not recorded which). The receptors stem from an adult man with Graves' hyperthyroidism. Each CDR3 is given with its conserved first and last residue. D genes are given only for firm matches. A clone size is listed for some rows: how often the clone was seen (once, few, many), or a class if it is expanded.

D gene,clone size,J gene,V gene,CDR3 protein,CDR3 DNA
.,few,TRBJ1-6,TRBV5-1,CASSLAGTTPNSPLHF,TGCGCCAGCAGCTTGGCGGGGACTACCCCTAATTCACCCCTCCACTTT
.,many,TRBJ2-5,TRBV5-8,CASSRDIQETQYF,TGTGCCAGCAGCCGGGACATCCAAGAGACCCAGTACTTC
TRBD1,many,TRBJ1-2,TRBV25-1,CASSAPGQGDYGYTF,TGTGCCAGCAGTGCACCGGGACAGGGAGACTATGGCTACACCTTC
TRBD1,.,TRBJ1-1,TRBV19,CASSASGTGYPEAFF,TGTGCCAGTAGTGCCTCCGGGACAGGGTACCCTGAAGCTTTCTTT
.,.,TRBJ2-6,TRBV25-1,CASSRDTQISGANVLTF,TGTGCCAGCAGTCGGGACACCCAAATCTCTGGGGCCAACGTCCTGACTTTC
TRBD2,many,TRBJ2-7,TRBV7-2,CASSFRAGGGNEQYF,TGTGCCAGCAGCTTTCGGGCGGGAGGTGGGAACGAGCAGTACTTC
.,many,TRBJ1-1,TRBV20-1,CSARARTEAFF,TGCAGTGCTAGAGCTAGAACTGAAGCTTTCTTT
.,.,TRBJ1-2,TRBV7-9,CASSSGAGLHRNPNYGYTF,TGTGCCAGCAGCTCAGGGGCCGGCCTACACCGTAATCCTAACTATGGCTACACCTTC
.,.,TRBJ2-1,TRBV7-9,CASSLEDGEQFF,TGTGCCAGCAGCCTAGAAGACGGTGAGCAGTTCTTC
TRBD1,many,TRBJ1-1,TRBV5-1,CASSPTGQGLMNTEAFF,TGCGCCAGCAGCCCGACGGGACAGGGGCTTATGAACACTGAAGCTTTCTTT
.,.,TRBJ2-2,TRBV20-1,CSVPAGSWGNVGELFF,TGCAGTGTCCCGGCCGGGTCATGGGGCAATGTCGGGGAGCTGTTTTTT
.,many,TRBJ1-6,TRBV5-4,CASTRRGAQNSPLHF,TGTGCCAGCACCCGACGGGGGGCGCAGAATTCACCCCTCCACTTT
.,.,TRBJ2-5,TRBV30,CAWSRSFRYQETQYF,TGTGCCTGGAGTCGTTCGTTCCGGTACCAAGAGACCCAGTACTTC
.,.,TRBJ2-5,TRBV12-3/TRBV12-4,CASSLIGWKETQYF,TGTGCCAGCAGTTTAATAGGGTGGAAGGAGACCCAGTACTTC
.,many,TRBJ2-7,TRBV10-1,CASLGQSHCEQYF,TGCGCCAGCCTTGGACAGAGTCATTGCGAGCAGTACTTC
.,many,TRBJ2-7,TRBV7-9,CASSQRARGDEQYF,TGTGCCAGCAGCCAGAGAGCCAGGGGCGACGAGCAGTACTTC
TRBD2,many,TRBJ2-5,TRBV7-2,CASSPWTSGVGETQYF,TGTGCCAGCAGCCCCTGGACTAGCGGGGTGGGAGAGACCCAGTACTTC
.,.,TRBJ2-1,TRBV2,CAMLGPRTLNEQFF,TGTGCCATGCTCGGACCGAGAACCCTCAATGAGCAGTTCTTC
TRBD2,.,TRBJ2-3,TRBV7-2,CASSLISGSGDTQYF,TGTGCCAGCAGCCTCATCAGCGGGAGTGGGGATACGCAGTATTTT
TRBD1,.,TRBJ1-1,TRBV10-2,CASRERDRVNTEAFF,TGCGCCAGCAGGGAGCGGGACAGGGTGAACACTGAAGCTTTCTTT
.,many,TRBJ1-1,TRBV5-1,CASSLNGGSTEAFF,TGCGCCAGCAGCTTGAACGGTGGGAGCACTGAAGCTTTCTTT
.,.,TRBJ2-2,TRBV19,CASSMGAGANTGELFF,TGTGCCAGTAGTATGGGGGCGGGGGCGAACACCGGGGAGCTGTTTTTT
.,few,TRBJ1-4,TRBV20-1,CSARDREKSTNEKLFF,TGCAGTGCTAGAGACAGGGAAAAATCCACTAATGAAAAACTGTTTTTT
.,many,TRBJ1-4,TRBV5-1,CASSPRDLREKLFF,TGCGCCAGCAGCCCTAGGGATCTCAGGGAAAAACTGTTTTTT
.,.,TRBJ2-2,TRBV5-1,CASSLAQTTGELFF,TGCGCCAGCAGCTTGGCACAGACCACCGGGGAGCTGTTTTTT
.,few,TRBJ1-4,TRBV11-2,CASSLGLRGATNEKLFF,TGTGCCAGCAGCTTAGGCCTCCGGGGGGCAACTAATGAAAAACTGTTTTTT
.,many,TRBJ2-7,TRBV12-3/TRBV12-4,CASSSTATYEQYF,TGTGCCAGCAGTTCGACTGCTACCTACGAGCAGTACTTC
.,once,TRBJ2-2,TRBV29-1,CSVEGGTGRYTGELLF,TGCAGCGTTGAAGGGGGCACAGGGCGGTACACCGGGGAGCTGCTTTTT
.,many,TRBJ1-2,TRBV7-8,CASSLQAETYGYTF,TGTGCCAGCAGCTTGCAGGCAGAGACCTATGGCTACACCTTC
TRBD2,.,TRBJ2-3,TRBV7-9,CASSQGLASTDTQYF,TGTGCCAGCAGCCAGGGACTAGCCAGCACAGATACGCAGTATTTT
.,many,TRBJ1-1,TRBV14,CASSRITGTTEAFF,TGTGCCAGCAGCCGCATCACAGGTACCACTGAAGCTTTCTTT
.,.,TRBJ1-5,TRBV20-1,CSVEGPSNQPQHF,TGCAGTGTAGAAGGACCGAGCAATCAGCCCCAGCATTTT
TRBD1,many,TRBJ2-7,TRBV11-2,CASSRGQGAYEQYF,TGTGCCAGCAGCCGCGGACAGGGGGCATACGAGCAGTACTTC
.,.,TRBJ2-5,TRBV7-2,CASSLAHSSNQPQYF,TGTGCCAGCAGCTTAGCGCACAGTAGCAATCAGCCCCAGTACTTC
.,.,TRBJ2-7,TRBV12-3/TRBV12-4,CASSPTGVTYEQYF,TGTGCCAGCAGCCCTACCGGGGTAACCTACGAGCAGTACTTC
TRBD2,.,TRBJ2-3,TRBV6-2/TRBV6-3,CASSPRFGTSGRGADTQYF,TGTGCCAGCAGCCCTAGATTCGGGACTAGCGGGAGAGGCGCAGATACGCAGTATTTT
.,.,TRBJ2-7,TRBV11-2,CASSPTGAYGQYF,TGTGCCAGCAGCCCAACGGGGGCCTACGGGCAGTACTTC
TRBD1,many,TRBJ1-3,TRBV2,CASSRQGAEGNTIYF,TGTGCCAGTTCCAGACAGGGGGCGGAAGGAAACACCATATATTTT
.,many,TRBJ2-7,TRBV12-3/TRBV12-4,CASSPRDEVREQYF,TGTGCCAGCAGTCCGCGGGACGAGGTTCGCGAGCAGTACTTC
.,.,TRBJ1-5,TRBV20-1,CSAERRYSNQPQHF,TGCAGTGCCGAGAGGCGTTATAGCAATCAGCCCCAGCATTTT
.,many,TRBJ2-5,TRBV7-3,CASSPGDGETQYF,TGTGCCAGCAGCCCAGGGGATGGTGAGACCCAGTACTTC
.,few,TRBJ1-1,TRBV19,CASSLFGAGLNTEAFF,TGTGCCAGTTCACTCTTCGGGGCAGGGCTAAACACTGAAGCTTTCTTT
.,many,TRBJ2-5,TRBV7-2,CASSLEWQETQYF,TGTGCCAGCAGCTTAGAATGGCAAGAGACCCAGTACTTC
.,many,TRBJ2-7,TRBV29-1,CSVDEGYEQYF,TGCAGCGTTGACGAGGGATACGAGCAGTACTTC
.,many,TRBJ2-5,TRBV7-2,CASSDSGTETQYF,TGTGCCAGCAGCGACTCCGGGACGGAGACCCAGTACTTC
.,.,TRBJ2-3,TRBV9,CASSLGTNQYRDTQYF,TGTGCCAGCAGCCTCGGGACCAACCAGTATCGAGATACGCAGTATTTT
TRBD2,many,TRBJ2-2,TRBV20-1,CSAPRGGFGTGELFF,TGCAGTGCCCCCCGGGGAGGGTTCGGAACCGGGGAGCTGTTTTTT